This T cell receptor (beta chain) was identified during a study of blood T cell repertoires in COVID-19. Study overall: Samples representing acute and convalescent COVID-19 were sourced from the United States, Italy and Spain.

Germline loops: CDR1 SNHLY, CDR2 FYNNEI. This CDR3 region has 14 residues. With 8 bases removed from V and 4 bases from J, the gap between germline ends came to 15 bases. Measured with immunoSEQ multiplex PCR; TCRdb has only the in-frame clones, and not every one. The table includes around 70,000 clones, more than 75% detected once. This sequence originates from a human donor in a cohort sampled during active COVID-19. The specimen was peripheral blood. The J gene is TRBJ2-1, the V gene TRBV2, with a possible D match to TRBD2 (6 bases). The CDR3 protein is CASRGLIPYNEQFF. The DNA for the CDR3 is TGTGCCAGCCGGGGACTGATACCGTACAATGAGCAGTTCTTC.